This passage covers 15 T cell receptor beta chains from one sample sequenced in a study of T cells in Graves' hyperthyroidism and ophthalmopathy. Template material for amplifying TCR beta CDR3 regions consisted of RNA transcripts. RT-PCR in the first round (using the HTBI primer set) targeted the TCR CDR3. TCRdb processed the multiplex PCR reads anew with MiXCR; each CDR3 protein has one entry. The sample includes 700,000 or so distinct CDR3 sequences, 16% of them seen just once. Sequencing was performed on blood. The receptors stem from a man aged 18-30 years with Graves' hyperthyroidism.

The chain recombines TRBV30 with TRBJ2-3; 13 nucleotides agree with TRBD2. CDR1 GTSNPN and CDR2 SVGIG come from the germline V gene (reference sequence). The CDR3 covers 17 residues. V was pared by 0 bases and J by 5 bases, with 8 bases of the junction left unmatched. The chain's CDR3 is CAWSVARTSGREDTQYF. CDR3 coding DNA: TGTGCCTGGAGTGTAGCCCGGACTAGCGGGAGAGAAGATACGCAGTATTTT.

This chain connects TRBV6-1 to TRBJ2-2, with 11 positions matching TRBD2. The germline gives CDR1 MNHNS, CDR2 SASEGT. This CDR3 comprises 16 residues. The V gene end was trimmed by 5 bases and the J gene end by 6 bases; junction bases not matched to a gene: 8. CDR3 residues: CASSFNSGRASGELFF. CDR3 DNA: TGTGCCAGCAGTTTCAATAGCGGGAGGGCCTCCGGGGAGCTGTTTTTT.

This clonotype has more than one count but fewer than ten. The chain uses TRBV7-8 and TRBJ1-1; tentative D call: TRBD1 (5 bases). The V end was cut by 5 bases, the J end by 3 bases, with 10 bases between. Germline lookup yields CDR1 SGHVS and CDR2 FQNEAQ. The CDR3 is 13 residues long. The CDR3 reads CASSHSRDTEAFF. The CDR3, as DNA: TGTGCCAGCAGCCATTCCAGGGACACTGAAGCTTTCTTT.

The rearrangement uses TRBV7-2 and TRBJ1-1; TRBD1 agrees at 8 bases. The junction had 6 bases not matched to a gene; V was cut back by 5 bases and J by 4 bases. In germline, CDR1 is SGHTA, CDR2 FQGNSA. The CDR3 length is 14 residues. The CDR3, as DNA: TGTGCCAGCAGCGCGCCAGGGGGCGGCACTGAAGCTTTCTTT. Translation gives CASSAPGGGTEAFF.

V usage is TRBV7-8 and J usage is TRBJ1-5; D is uncertain. This CDR3 contains 15 residues. In germline, CDR1 is SGHVS, CDR2 FQNEAQ. V was trimmed by 2 bases and J by 0 bases, leaving 8 bases between them. The CDR3 is CASSLFPDSNQPQHF. The CDR3 DNA reads as TGTGCCAGCAGCTTATTTCCGGATAGCAATCAGCCCCAGCATTTT.

In its sample, this clonotype was seen a few times. This chain links TRBV5-1 with TRBJ2-7, with D possibly being TRBD2 (6 bases). CDR3 length: 16 amino acids. The germline V gene has CDR1 SGHRS and CDR2 YFSETQ. The V end lost 1 base, the J end lost 0 bases, and 14 bases lay between the germline ends. In DNA form, the CDR3 reads TGCGCCAGCAGCTTGAGCGGAGGGTCAAGCTCCTACGAGCAGTACTTC. Its protein product is CASSLSGGSSSYEQYF.

This clonotype has a count of ten or more. The chain couples TRBV18 to TRBJ2-3; TRBD2 matches at 13 bases. The length of the CDR3 is 16 residues. V lost 6 bases, J lost 5 bases, and 8 bases stayed unmatched. Germline CDR1 reads KGHSH; CDR2 reads LQKENI. Here the CDR3 DNA reads TGTGCCAGCTCGGATGGACTAGCGGGAGTAGGAGATACGCAGTATTTT. This encodes CASSDGLAGVGDTQYF.

This clonotype came up many times. This chain connects TRBV12-3 or TRBV12-4 to TRBJ2-5, with TRBD2 matching over 8 bases. Trimming took 1 base from V and 3 from J; bases not matched to a gene: 1. The CDR3 is 14 residues long. CDR3 residues: CASSLGAGEETQYF. CDR3 nucleotide sequence: TGTGCCAGCAGTTTAGGAGCGGGAGAAGAGACCCAGTACTTC.

The V call is TRBV3-1, the J call TRBJ2-7; D is uncertain. V dropped 1 base and J dropped 3 bases, with 13 bases sitting between them. Per germline, CDR1 LGHDT and CDR2 YNNKEL (reference sequence). The CDR3 runs to 15 residues. The chain's CDR3 is CASSQATAINYEQYF. In DNA, the CDR3 is TGTGCCAGCAGCCAAGCCACAGCGATCAACTACGAGCAGTACTTC.

This clonotype has a count of ten or more. The chain has TRBV27 and TRBJ2-3; D might be TRBD1 or TRBD2, each matching 5 bases. This CDR3 has 15 amino acids. Germline values: CDR1 MNHEY, CDR2 SMNVEV (reference sequence). Trimming removed 3 bases at V and 1 base at J, with 11 bases between. CDR3 DNA sequence: TGTGCCAGCAGTTTGGGACCCAGAGGCACAGATACGCAGTATTTT. It is translated as CASSLGPRGTDTQYF.

The chain couples TRBV11-2 to TRBJ2-5, with no clear D. Trimming shortened V by 2 bases and J by 1 base, and 8 bases separated the two germline ends. The germline CDR1 and CDR2 sequences are SGHAT and FQNNGV. The CDR3 has 14 amino acids. The CDR3 nucleotides read TGTGCCAGCAGCTTAAGCAGATCCCAAGAGACCCAGTACTTC. It encodes CASSLSRSQETQYF.

This clonotype was seen ten or more times. The chain carries TRBV20-1 and TRBJ2-5; no firm D call. From germline, CDR1 is DFQATT and CDR2 SNEGSKA (reference sequence). V was trimmed by 6 bases and J by 4 bases, leaving 12 bases between them. The CDR3 covers 12 residues. The CDR3 DNA reads as TGCAGTGCCAGTAAGGGAACAGAGACCCAGTACTTC. It encodes CSASKGTETQYF.

This clonotype was counted at least ten times. This rearrangement joins TRBV28 to TRBJ2-7, with no clear D. The CDR3 runs 11 residues. With 5 bases removed from V and 2 bases from J, the gap between germline ends came to 4 bases. CDR1 is MDHEN and CDR2 is SYDVKM in the germline V gene. The CDR3 sequence: CASSTPYEQYF. DNA for the CDR3: TGTGCCAGCAGTACCCCCTACGAGCAGTACTTC. The variable domain in full, with the rest retrieved from reference TRBV28 and TRBJ2-7, is DVKVTQSSRYLVKRTGEKVFLECVQDMDHENMFWYRQDPGLGLRLIYFSYDVKMKEKGDIPEGYSVSREKKERFSLILESASTNQTSMYLCASSTPYEQYFGPGTRLTVT.

In this sample, this clonotype turned up a few times. The chain is built from TRBV5-7 and TRBJ2-6, with 12 positions matching TRBD2. TRBV5-7 is given ORF status, its function remaining uncertain. Trimming took 4 bases from V and 4 from J; bases not matched to a gene: 9. The CDR3 spans 18 residues. The CDR3 DNA sequence: TGTGCCAGCAGCCACCCGACTAGCGGGAGCTCCGGGGCCAACGTCCTGACTTTC. It is translated as CASSHPTSGSSGANVLTF.

There are a few counts of this clonotype. The V gene is TRBV28, the J gene TRBJ1-4, with D tentatively TRBD1 (6 bases). Trimming left V 4 bases short and J 10 bases short, with 16 bases between. Germline lookup yields CDR1 MDHEN and CDR2 SYDVKM. This CDR3 contains 14 residues. CDR3 sequence reads: CASSSDGGGRKLFF. The CDR3 DNA sequence: TGTGCCAGCAGTTCGGACGGAGGGGGACGAAAACTGTTTTTT.